The T cell receptor (beta chain) described here comes from a study of OX40 agonist ivuxolimab in advanced cancers. About the study: The dose-escalation group included hepatocellular carcinoma, melanoma, renal cell carcinoma and head and neck cancer.

The data were produced by immunoSEQ multiplex PCR, yet TCRdb's version contains in-frame clones alone and is incomplete. The repertoire has 70,000 to 80,000 clones, roughly 90% of them found once; the top ten carry 1.3%. Systemic immunosuppression or a history of autoimmune disease excluded patients. Sequencing was performed on CD4+ or CD8+ T cells sorted from blood, taken in a trial of the OX40 agonist ivuxolimab. This receptor was taken from an adult with an advanced solid tumor such as melanoma, head and neck, liver or kidney cancer.

The chain's CDR3 is CASSRQGQGNTIYF. The CDR3 DNA reads as TGCGCCAGCAGCCGCCAGGGTCAAGGAAACACCATATATTTT. The rearrangement joins TRBV4-1 to TRBJ1-3, with D possibly being TRBD1 (5 bases). V lost 4 bases and J 4 bases, leaving 11 bases between the germline ends. CDR1 and CDR2 (germline): MGHRA, YSYEKL. The CDR3 sequence is 14 residues long.